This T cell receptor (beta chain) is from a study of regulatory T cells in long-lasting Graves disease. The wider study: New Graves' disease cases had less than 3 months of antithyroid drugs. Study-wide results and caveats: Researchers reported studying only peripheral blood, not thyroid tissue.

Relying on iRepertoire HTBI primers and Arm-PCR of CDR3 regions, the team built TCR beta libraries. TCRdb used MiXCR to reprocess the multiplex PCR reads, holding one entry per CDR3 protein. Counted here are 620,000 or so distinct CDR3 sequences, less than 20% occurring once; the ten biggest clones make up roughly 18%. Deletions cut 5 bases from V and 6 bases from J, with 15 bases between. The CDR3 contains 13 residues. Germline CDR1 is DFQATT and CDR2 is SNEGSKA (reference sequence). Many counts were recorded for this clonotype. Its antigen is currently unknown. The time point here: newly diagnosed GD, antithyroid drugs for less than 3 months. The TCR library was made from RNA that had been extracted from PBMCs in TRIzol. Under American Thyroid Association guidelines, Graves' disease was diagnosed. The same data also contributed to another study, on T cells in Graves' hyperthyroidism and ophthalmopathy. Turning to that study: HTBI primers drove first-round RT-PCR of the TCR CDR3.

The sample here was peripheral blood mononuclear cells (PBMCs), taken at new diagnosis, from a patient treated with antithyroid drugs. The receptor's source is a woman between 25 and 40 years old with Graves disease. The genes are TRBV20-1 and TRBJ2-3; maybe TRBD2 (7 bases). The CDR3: CSARFGGLDTQYF. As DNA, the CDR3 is TGCAGTGCTCGGTTCGGGGGGCTGGATACGCAGTATTTT.